These 31 T cell receptor beta chains were all obtained from the same sample, sequenced in a study of blood T cell repertoires in COVID-19. Method: immunoSEQ multiplex PCR; TCRdb's copy keeps in-frame clones and lacks some. The table lists 250,000 or so clones, approximately 88% of them singletons. The sample consisted of PBMCs or T cells enriched from blood (not recorded which). The receptors derive from a woman aged 40 to 50 who had been exposed to COVID-19.

This chain joins TRBV5-1 and TRBJ2-5; 11 bases line up with TRBD2. This CDR3 contains 14 residues. Looked up from germline, CDR1 is SGHRS and CDR2 is YFSETQ. Trimming removed 9 bases from V and 5 bases from J; junction bases left unmatched: 9. As DNA, the CDR3 is TGCGCCACCAATAGCGGGGGGGCCGAGGAGACCCAGTACTTC. Protein: CATNSGGAEETQYF.

V usage is TRBV27 and J usage is TRBJ2-7, with a weak D call TRBD2 (7 bases). Germline CDR1 MNHEY, CDR2 SMNVEV (reference sequence). The V and J ends lost 2 bases and 4 bases respectively, with 21 bases between them. The CDR3 covers 17 residues. The CDR3 sequence is CASSLRGGVSFFYEQYV. The CDR3 region has the DNA TGTGCCAGCAGTTTAAGGGGGGGGGTCTCCTTTTTTTACGAGCAGTACGTC.

This sequence joins TRBV14 and TRBJ2-1, with D maybe TRBD2 (5 bases). Trimming removed 0 bases at V and 4 bases at J, with 22 bases between. CDR1 and CDR2 from the germline V gene are SGHDN and FVKESK. The CDR3 totals 19 residues. The CDR3 loop is CASSQERRGSDIVYNEQFF. The CDR3 DNA reads as TGTGCCAGCAGCCAAGAACGTAGAGGGTCGGATATAGTATACAATGAGCAGTTCTTC.

The chain is built from TRBV6-6 and TRBJ1-1; 12 bases map to TRBD1. The junction had 8 bases not matched to a gene; V was cut back by 5 bases and J by 7 bases. This CDR3 region has 15 residues. The germline gives CDR1 MNHNY, CDR2 SVGAGI (reference sequence). CDR3 amino acids: CASSTGQGAYIEAFF. CDR3 nucleotides: TGTGCCAGCAGTACGGGACAGGGGGCGTATATTGAAGCTTTCTTT.

The chain has TRBV2 and TRBJ2-1, with a possible D match to TRBD1 (5 bases). This CDR3 has 12 residues. V lost 7 bases, J lost 8 bases, and 12 bases lay in between. Germline V gene sequence: CDR1 SNHLY, CDR2 FYNNEI. CDR3 nucleotide sequence: TGTGCCAGCACCGAAGGGGTTTATGAGCAGTTCTTC. As protein: CASTEGVYEQFF.

The V and J genes are TRBV6-5 and TRBJ1-2, with 7 bases identical to TRBD1. This CDR3 comprises 14 residues. V lost 6 bases and J lost 0; bases outside the gene matches: 4. The germline V gene encodes CDR1 MNHEY and CDR2 SVGAGI. The CDR3 DNA follows: TGTGCCAGCAGGGGACAGAATTCTAACTATGGCTACACCTTC. Translated, it gives CASRGQNSNYGYTF.

The chain combines TRBV19 with TRBJ2-1, with 8 bases that match TRBD2. The length of the CDR3 is 17 residues. V gave up 4 bases and J gave up 7 bases; unmatched junction bases: 15. Germline V gene data show CDR1 as LNHDA and CDR2 as SQIVND (reference sequence). The CDR3 DNA follows: TGTGCCAGTAGTAGATTTTTTCGGGAGGGCCATAAGAATGAGCAGTTCTTC. Residues: CASSRFFREGHKNEQFF.

The chain couples TRBV30 to TRBJ2-7, with 7 nucleotides matching TRBD2. With V trimmed by 5 bases and J by 5 bases, 15 bases remained unmatched. The CDR3 is made up of 15 amino acids. In germline, CDR1 is GTSNPN, CDR2 SVGIG (reference sequence). The CDR3 bases are TGTGCCTGGGCCGGGGCGGGAGCGGCAGGGAACGAGCAGTACGTC. Translation: CAWAGAGAAGNEQYV.

The chain employs TRBV5-1 and TRBJ1-1; tentative D call: TRBD1 (6 bases). There are 14 residues in the CDR3. Trimming removed 8 bases from V and 4 bases from J, with 18 bases in between. The germline V gene has CDR1 SGHRS and CDR2 YFSETQ. The CDR3 region is CASSARGGGTEAFF. The CDR3 DNA sequence: TGCGCCAGTTCCGCCAGGGGAGGGGGCACTGAAGCTTTCTTT.

V is TRBV3-1 (or the pseudogene TRBV3-2) and J is TRBJ2-1; TRBD2 matches at 7 bases. Losses at the gene ends were 0 bases for V and 7 bases for J; bases not matched to a gene: 15. Germline CDR1 reads LGHDT; CDR2 reads YNNKEL (reference sequence). This CDR3 has 18 residues. CDR3 in DNA: TGTGCCAGCAGCCAAGACTGGGGTGGGGCGGGGGTGAAGAATGAGCAGTTCTTC. Residues: CASSQDWGGAGVKNEQFF.

This chain links TRBV7-9 with TRBJ1-1; D is perhaps TRBD1 (5 bases). V was pared by 3 bases and J by 4 bases, with 15 bases between. The CDR3 has 15 amino acids. Germline V gene lookup returns CDR1 SEHNR and CDR2 FQNEAQ (reference sequence). The CDR3 protein is CASSLTGTRTTEAFF. The CDR3, as DNA: TGTGCCAGCAGCTTGACCGGGACTCGCACCACTGAAGCTTTCTTT. Based on the CDR3 plus reference TRBV7-9 and TRBJ1-1, the full variable domain is DTGVSQNPRHKITKRGQNVTFRCDPISEHNRLYWYRQTLGQGPEFLTYFQNEAQLEKSRLLSDRFSAERPKGSFSTLEIQRTEQGDSAMYLCASSLTGTRTTEAFFGQGTRLTVV.

The chain's CDR3 is CASSQIAGAGGYTF. The CDR3, as DNA: TGTGCCAGCAGCCAAATTGCGGGGGCTGGGGGCTACACCTTC. This chain uses TRBV3-1 (or the pseudogene TRBV3-2) with TRBJ1-2; a possible D gene is TRBD1 (6 bases). The CDR3 has 14 residues. Trimming left V 2 bases short and J 8 bases short, with 15 bases between. Germline-derived CDR1 and CDR2 are LGHDT and YNNKEL (reference sequence).

This chain uses TRBV14 with TRBJ1-6; 7 bases fit TRBD1. Per germline, CDR1 SGHDN and CDR2 FVKESK. V trimming: 5 bases; J trimming: 10 bases; junction bases outside the gene matches: 8. The CDR3 consists of 14 residues. The CDR3 protein is CASSWTGGGSPLHF. The DNA of the CDR3 is TGTGCCAGCAGCTGGACAGGAGGAGGGTCACCCCTCCACTTT.

The rearrangement joins TRBV7-2 to TRBJ1-1; D gene unclear. The CDR3 runs 14 residues. Looked up from germline, CDR1 is SGHTA and CDR2 is FQGNSA. Trimming took 5 bases from V and 6 from J, leaving 16 bases between them. Here the CDR3 DNA reads TGTGCCAGCAGCCCGCACTCATCGAGAGCTGAAGCTTTCTTT. It encodes CASSPHSSRAEAFF.

This sequence joins TRBV7-2 and TRBJ1-4; TRBD1 might be the D (5 bases). The V gene lost 1 base and the J gene lost 3 bases, with 9 bases spanning the gap. The length of the CDR3 is 15 residues. CDR1 and CDR2 from the germline V gene are SGHTA and FQGNSA. CDR3 residues: CASSLGGVANEKLFF. CDR3 sequence (DNA): TGTGCCAGCAGCTTAGGGGGGGTTGCTAATGAAAAACTGTTTTTT.

The V call is TRBV7-8, the J call TRBJ1-2; weak D call: TRBD1 (5 bases). The germline V gene encodes CDR1 SGHVS and CDR2 FQNEAQ. The CDR3 runs to 13 residues. The V end was cut by 0 bases, the J end by 8 bases, with 10 bases between. The CDR3 here is CASSLAVWGGYTF. CDR3 DNA sequence: TGTGCCAGCAGCTTAGCGGTCTGGGGCGGCTACACCTTC.

The J gene is TRBJ2-5, the V gene TRBV27, with 9 positions matching TRBD2. CDR3 length: 18 amino acids. The trim removed 4 bases at V and 4 bases at J, leaving 16 bases unmatched. The V gene's germline CDR1 is MNHEY and CDR2 SMNVEV (reference sequence). The DNA for the CDR3 is TGTGCCAGCAGTTCCCAAGGGACTAGCAGACGAGGTGCAGAGACCCAGTACTTC. It translates to CASSSQGTSRRGAETQYF.

The chain combines TRBV19 with TRBJ2-2, with 10 bases matching TRBD2. The CDR3 is 15 residues long. V lost 4 bases, J lost 6 bases, and 5 bases stayed unmatched. Germline loops: CDR1 LNHDA, CDR2 SQIVND (reference sequence). CDR3 region: CASSSSGGAPGELFF. For the CDR3, the DNA is TGTGCCAGTAGTAGCAGCGGGGGGGCCCCCGGGGAGCTGTTTTTT. The full variable domain, completed using reference TRBV19 and TRBJ2-2, is DGGITQSPKYLFRKEGQNVTLSCEQNLNHDAMYWYRQDPGQGLRLIYYSQIVNDFQKGDIAEGYSVSREKKESFPLTVTSAQKNPTAFYLCASSSSGGAPGELFFGEGSRLTVL.

The chain combines TRBV4-2 with TRBJ2-1; D ambiguous. The germline V gene encodes CDR1 LGHNA and CDR2 YNFKEQ. Trimming removed 0 bases at V and 6 bases at J, with 15 bases between. The CDR3 is 16 residues long. The CDR3 DNA reads as TGTGCCAGCAGCCAAGATTTTGCGGCCCTTGGCAATGAGCAGTTCTTC. As protein: CASSQDFAALGNEQFF.

The chain combines TRBV14 with TRBJ2-5; no clear D gene. CDR3 length equals 12 residues. V was trimmed by 0 bases and J by 6 bases, leaving 5 bases between them. Germline V gives CDR1 SGHDN, CDR2 FVKESK. CDR3 sequence (DNA): TGTGCCAGCAGCCAAGATCAGAAGACCCAGTACTTC. Protein sequence: CASSQDQKTQYF.

The rearrangement uses TRBV7-2 and TRBJ2-6; possibly TRBD1 for D (6 bases). Trimming removed 6 bases at V and 4 bases at J, with 13 bases between. Germline V lookup: CDR1 SGHTA, CDR2 FQGNSA. This CDR3 spans 15 amino acids. CDR3 amino acids: CASSSTGSGANVLTF. CDR3 sequence (DNA): TGTGCCAGCAGTTCCACAGGGTCCGGGGCCAACGTCCTGACTTTC.

The chain employs TRBV18 and TRBJ1-5; D uncertain. Trimming shortened V by 3 bases and J by 0 bases, and 18 bases separated the two germline ends. CDR1 and CDR2 (germline): KGHSH, LQKENI. CDR3 length: 18 residues. The CDR3, as DNA: TGTGCCAGCTCACCTCATAAGCAGGACTCCAATAGCAATCAGCCCCAGCATTTT. It is translated as CASSPHKQDSNSNQPQHF.

The chain employs TRBV19 and TRBJ2-2; 10 nucleotides align to TRBD2. J gave up 4 bases and V 6 bases, and 5 bases lay outside the gene matches. The CDR3 sequence is 15 residues long. From germline, CDR1 is LNHDA and CDR2 SQIVND (reference sequence). CDR3 protein: CASSHKREGTGELFF. The CDR3 region has the DNA TGTGCCAGTAGCCATAAGCGGGAGGGCACCGGGGAGCTGTTTTTT.

This sequence joins TRBV12-5 and TRBJ1-5, with D possibly matching TRBD1 (6 bases). The CDR3 spans 16 residues. V lost 1 base and J 0 bases, leaving 10 bases between the germline ends. CDR1 and CDR2 from the germline V gene are LGHNT and FRNRAP. The CDR3 loop reads CASGLAQGFSNQPQHF. CDR3 nucleotide sequence: TGTGCTAGTGGTTTGGCTCAGGGGTTTAGCAATCAGCCCCAGCATTTT. Using reference TRBV12-5 and TRBJ1-5 for the parts outside the CDR3, the full variable domain is DARVTQTPRHKVTEMGQEVTMRCQPILGHNTVFWYRQTMMQGLELLAYFRNRAPLDDSGMPKDRFSAEMPDATLATLKIQPSEPRDSAVYFCASGLAQGFSNQPQHFGDGTRLSIL.

This chain uses TRBV9 with TRBJ2-5; weak D call: TRBD1 (6 bases). Germline CDR1 is SGDLS and CDR2 is YYNGEE. The CDR3 length is 16 residues. V shed 3 bases and J shed 5 bases, with 20 bases lying between them. CDR3 region: CASSARFSGASETQYF. In DNA, the CDR3 is TGTGCCAGCAGCGCGAGGTTTTCAGGGGCCAGTGAGACCCAGTACTTC.

The chain links TRBV12-3 or TRBV12-4 to TRBJ2-3, with a tentative D call TRBD2 (5 bases). Trimming cost V 6 bases and J 11 bases, with 12 bases left between them. The CDR3 covers 11 residues. The CDR3 region has the DNA TGTGCCAGCAGCAGGACTTGGGGGCAGTATTTT. It encodes CASSRTWGQYF.

V usage is TRBV7-3 and J usage is TRBJ1-1, with D tentatively TRBD1 (6 bases). The CDR3 is made up of 14 amino acids. With 2 bases removed from V and 4 bases from J, the gap between germline ends came to 11 bases. Germline CDR1 SGHTA, CDR2 FQGTGA. For the CDR3, the DNA is TGTGCCAGCAGCTTAGACAGGATGAGCACTGAAGCTTTCTTT. This codes for CASSLDRMSTEAFF.

This clone was recorded once. This sequence joins TRBV5-4 and TRBJ1-2; D call uncertain. Germline CDR1 SGHNT, CDR2 YYREEE (reference sequence). With 0 bases removed from V and 7 bases from J, the gap between germline ends came to 16 bases. This CDR3 spans 15 amino acids. The DNA for the CDR3 is TGTGCCAGCAGCTTGGACCTCCAAGGAGAGACTGGCTACACCTTC. Residues: CASSLDLQGETGYTF.

The gene calls are TRBV28 and TRBJ1-6, with a possible D match to TRBD1 (6 bases). V lost 6 bases and J lost 1, with 13 bases in between. This CDR3 region has 16 residues. CDR1 MDHEN and CDR2 SYDVKM come from the germline V gene. CDR3 nucleotides: TGTGCCAGCAGCACAGGGTATCGGTCCTATAATTCACCCCTCCACTTT. Translation gives CASSTGYRSYNSPLHF.

The chain has TRBV11-3 and TRBJ1-2, with a weak D call TRBD1 (6 bases). This CDR3 has 13 residues. V lost 3 bases and J lost 8, with 13 bases in between. Germline V gene sequence: CDR1 SGHNT, CDR2 YENEEA. This chain's CDR3 is CASSFSGGEGYTF. The CDR3 region has the DNA TGTGCCAGCAGCTTTAGCGGGGGCGAGGGCTACACCTTC.

The chain joins TRBV11-1 to TRBJ2-1; the match to TRBD2 covers 7 bases. Germline CDR1 reads SGHAT; CDR2 reads FQDESV (reference sequence). V shed 2 bases, J shed 4 bases, and the junction held 8 bases outside the gene matches. There are 16 residues in the CDR3. The CDR3 DNA follows: TGTGCCAGCAGCTTATTGTCTAGCGGCTCGTACAATGAGCAGTTCTTC. This sequence encodes CASSLLSSGSYNEQFF.